Following are 30 T cell receptor beta chains from one sample sequenced in a study of T cell changes during pregnancy in multiple sclerosis. The repertoire was sequenced with immunoSEQ multiplex PCR; TCRdb's copy has only in-frame clones and lacks some. Of more than 50,000 clones listed, about 92% are singletons. Sequenced material: peripheral blood, taken in the first trimester of pregnancy. The receptor set was obtained from a female donor in good health, enrolled as a control in a pregnancy study.

The chain couples TRBV6-5 to TRBJ2-2; 9 nucleotides agree with TRBD1. The CDR3 is made up of 15 amino acids. After removal of 3 bases from V and 7 bases from J, the junction contained 6 bases not matched to a gene. In germline, CDR1 is MNHEY, CDR2 SVGAGI. Written as DNA, the CDR3 is TGTGCCAGCAGTTATGGGGACAGGGTTAACGGGGAGCTGTTTTTT. Protein sequence: CASSYGDRVNGELFF.

This rearrangement joins TRBV19 to TRBJ2-1; 10 nucleotides agree with TRBD1. CDR3 length: 15 residues. V lost 3 bases to trimming and J lost 7 bases; unmatched junction nucleotides: 6. The germline CDR1 and CDR2 sequences are LNHDA and SQIVND (reference sequence). The CDR3 loop is CASSIPGQGSNEQFF. The CDR3 DNA sequence: TGTGCCAGTAGTATCCCGGGACAGGGGTCTAATGAGCAGTTCTTC.

This clone occurred once. The chain combines TRBV14 with TRBJ2-7; possibly TRBD1 for D (5 bases). V was shortened by 4 bases and J by 5 bases, with 21 bases between the two germline ends. This CDR3 spans 16 amino acids. CDR1 is SGHDN and CDR2 is FVKESK in the germline V gene. CDR3 loop: CASSPSLAPGADEQYF. Here the CDR3 DNA reads TGTGCCAGCAGCCCCAGTTTGGCTCCTGGGGCCGACGAGCAGTACTTC.

The chain's CDR3 is CASSLGARGAPSYNEQFF. CDR3 nucleotides: TGTGCCAGCAGCTTAGGAGCAAGGGGCGCCCCCTCCTACAATGAGCAGTTCTTC. This chain links TRBV7-6 with TRBJ2-1; perhaps TRBD1 as D (5 bases). The length of the CDR3 is 18 residues. V was pared by 1 base and J by 0 bases, with 16 bases between. Germline V gene data show CDR1 as SGHVS and CDR2 as FNYEAQ.

The chain is built from TRBV10-3 and TRBJ2-1, with a weak D call TRBD2 (6 bases). The CDR3 runs to 13 residues. Germline CDR1 reads ENHRY; CDR2 reads SYGVKD. Trimming stripped 5 bases from V and 8 bases from J, with 13 bases between. CDR3 loop: CAISSGTRDEQFF. CDR3 coding DNA: TGTGCCATCAGTTCCGGGACTCGCGATGAGCAGTTCTTC.

V usage is TRBV10-2 and J usage is TRBJ1-5; no clear D. Deletions cut 7 bases from V and 0 bases from J, with 10 bases between. CDR1 is WSHSY, CDR2 SAAADI, per germline. The CDR3 covers 14 residues. The CDR3 coding sequence is TGCGCCAGCACCAATGGCGGTAGCAATCAGCCCCAGCATTTT. It translates to CASTNGGSNQPQHF.

The V gene is TRBV7-2, the J gene TRBJ1-2; 7 bases are a match to TRBD1. Germline V gives CDR1 SGHTA, CDR2 FQGNSA. The CDR3 contains 15 residues. J was trimmed by 4 bases and V by 2 bases; bases with no gene match: 7. The DNA for the CDR3 is TGTGCCAGCAGCTTACGGGCAGGGGGAAGCTATGGCTACACCTTC. Encoded protein: CASSLRAGGSYGYTF.

The gene calls are TRBV7-3 and TRBJ2-3; 9 bases agree with TRBD2. This CDR3 has 15 residues. Trimming took 2 bases from V and 4 from J; bases not matched to a gene: 4. Germline V lookup: CDR1 SGHTA, CDR2 FQGTGA. In DNA form, the CDR3 reads TGTGCCAGCAGCTTAGCGGGAGGGAGGGCAGATACGCAGTATTTT. It translates to CASSLAGGRADTQYF.

This chain uses TRBV28 with TRBJ2-7, with 10 bases aligning to TRBD1. The germline gives CDR1 MDHEN, CDR2 SYDVKM. The CDR3 extends over 14 amino acids. V lost 3 bases and J lost 2; bases outside the gene matches: 1. Here the CDR3 reads CASSLTGGTYEQYF. The CDR3 DNA reads TGTGCCAGCAGTTTGACAGGGGGCACCTACGAGCAGTACTTC.

In DNA form, the CDR3 reads TGCGCCAGCAGCAGGGACAGGGGAGCTAACTATGGCTACACCTTC. As protein: CASSRDRGANYGYTF. The gene calls are TRBV5-1 and TRBJ1-2, with TRBD1 matching 10 bases. The V gene's germline CDR1 is SGHRS and CDR2 YFSETQ. V gave up 4 bases and J gave up 0 bases; unmatched junction bases: 3. CDR3 length: 15 residues.

This clone was seen just once. The V call is TRBV19, the J call TRBJ2-7; 10 bases are shared with TRBD1. From germline, CDR1 is LNHDA and CDR2 SQIVND (reference sequence). Losses at the gene ends were 6 bases for V and 5 bases for J; bases not matched to a gene: 7. CDR3 size: 14 residues. The CDR3 spells CASSRTGGFDEQYF. CDR3 bases: TGTGCCAGTAGCCGGACAGGGGGTTTCGACGAGCAGTACTTC.

V and J are TRBV7-2 and TRBJ2-2, with TRBD1 as a possible D gene (6 bases). This CDR3 has 16 residues. V shed 5 bases and J shed 1 base, with 14 bases lying between them. Germline V CDR1 and CDR2: SGHTA, FQGNSA. CDR3 in amino acids: CASSPEVRGNTGELFF. DNA for the CDR3: TGTGCCAGCAGCCCCGAGGTCAGGGGGAACACCGGGGAGCTGTTTTTT.

The chain uses TRBV2 and TRBJ2-5, with 7 positions matching TRBD1. The CDR3 sequence is 14 residues long. The germline V gene encodes CDR1 SNHLY and CDR2 FYNNEI. V gave up 4 bases and J gave up 1 base; unmatched junction bases: 3. The CDR3 DNA follows: TGTGCCAGCAGTGCAGGGGGAGCCCAAGAGACCCAGTACTTC. Its translation is CASSAGGAQETQYF.

The chain links TRBV2 to TRBJ1-3; a weak D match, TRBD1 (6 bases). The CDR3 totals 11 residues. Germline V gene data show CDR1 as SNHLY and CDR2 as FYNNEI. Trimming removed 8 bases from V and 7 bases from J, with 9 bases in between. This CDR3 is CASGRGNTIYF. DNA of the CDR3: TGTGCCAGCGGGAGGGGGAACACCATATATTTT.

The V call is TRBV19, the J call TRBJ1-1; 9 positions agree with TRBD1. Germline CDR1 LNHDA, CDR2 SQIVND (reference sequence). The CDR3 is made up of 13 amino acids. The V gene end was trimmed by 6 bases and the J gene end by 5 bases; junction bases not matched to a gene: 4. CDR3 coding DNA: TGTGCCAGTAGCGACAGGGGGTGGACTGAAGCTTTCTTT. It translates to CASSDRGWTEAFF.

Turning to this clone: At one end, the junction sequence differs from germline, possibly due to a read error. The chain carries TRBV5-4 and TRBJ1-3, with no clear D. CDR3 length: 12 residues. Germline assignment: CDR1 SGHNT and CDR2 YYREEE (reference sequence). For the CDR3, the DNA is TGTGCCAGCAGCTTGGAAAGGAGATTACCCAATTTT. Amino acid sequence: CASSLERRLPNF.

The chain carries TRBV2 and TRBJ1-5, with 10 nucleotides matching TRBD1. The CDR3 is 16 residues long. Germline CDR1 reads SNHLY; CDR2 reads FYNNEI. V trimming: 3 bases; J trimming: 5 bases; junction bases outside the gene matches: 7. The CDR3 spells CASSETGGEWDQPQHF. In nucleotides, the CDR3 is TGTGCCAGCAGTGAGACAGGGGGCGAGTGGGATCAGCCCCAGCATTTT.

The chain couples TRBV13 to TRBJ1-1; D is perhaps TRBD1 (6 bases). Germline V gene data show CDR1 as PRHDT and CDR2 as FYEKMQ (reference sequence). The CDR3 extends over 14 amino acids. Trimming pared 3 bases from V and 2 bases from J, leaving 10 bases between. The CDR3 DNA reads TGTGCCAGCAGCTTTTCAGGGGCAAACACTGAAGCTTTCTTT. This translates into CASSFSGANTEAFF.

The chain carries TRBV7-2 and TRBJ2-7; TRBD2 might be the D (6 bases). The CDR3 runs to 13 residues. With 5 bases removed from V and 1 base from J, the gap between germline ends came to 9 bases. Germline values: CDR1 SGHTA, CDR2 FQGNSA. CDR3 coding DNA: TGTGCCAGCAGCGGACGGGGGTCCTACGAGCAGTACTTC. It translates to CASSGRGSYEQYF.

V usage is TRBV5-1 and J usage is TRBJ1-1; unclear D gene. V was pared by 4 bases and J by 1 base, with 14 bases between. Germline CDR1 reads SGHRS; CDR2 reads YFSETQ. CDR3 length: 15 amino acids. The CDR3: CASSLLGIGNTEAFF. CDR3 in DNA: TGCGCCAGCAGCCTCCTGGGCATAGGGAACACTGAAGCTTTCTTT.

This chain links TRBV27 with TRBJ2-1, with TRBD2 identical over 8 bases. This CDR3 has 13 amino acids. Germline CDR1 is MNHEY and CDR2 is SMNVEV (reference sequence). Trimming cost V 6 bases and J 8 bases; bases outside gene matches: 6. In DNA, the CDR3 is TGTGCCAGCAGCCGCCGGGAGGGGGATGAGCAGTTCTTC. It specifies CASSRREGDEQFF.

The chain recombines TRBV7-3 with TRBJ2-2; 12 nucleotides align to TRBD2. The CDR3 consists of 16 residues. V lost 5 bases and J lost 6; bases outside the gene matches: 7. The germline gives CDR1 SGHTA, CDR2 FQGTGA. The DNA for the CDR3 is TGTGCCAGCAGCGCCTCTAGCGGGAGGGCCTCCGGGGAGCTGTTTTTT. This sequence encodes CASSASSGRASGELFF.

The chain recombines TRBV19 with TRBJ2-1; TRBD2 agrees at 15 bases. The CDR3 loop spans 19 amino acids. Germline V gene data show CDR1 as LNHDA and CDR2 as SQIVND (reference sequence). V dropped 7 bases and J dropped 6; count of bases not matched to a gene: 16. This CDR3 reads CASTDEGTSGRTYVNEQFF. DNA of the CDR3: TGTGCCAGTACCGATGAGGGGACTAGCGGGAGGACCTATGTCAATGAGCAGTTCTTC.

The chain recombines TRBV5-1 with TRBJ2-7; TRBD1 agrees at 8 bases. V dropped 4 bases and J dropped 4; count of bases not matched to a gene: 7. Germline CDR1 reads SGHRS; CDR2 reads YFSETQ. The CDR3 spans 14 residues. DNA of the CDR3: TGCGCCAGCAGCCGGGACAGGAGCTTTTACGAGCAGTACTTC. Amino acids: CASSRDRSFYEQYF.

The gene calls are TRBV15 and TRBJ1-2, with D possibly TRBD1 on 6 matching bases. V was shortened by 4 bases and J by 0 bases, with 12 bases between the two germline ends. The germline V gene encodes CDR1 LNHNV and CDR2 YYDKDF (reference sequence). This CDR3 has 15 amino acids. The CDR3 loop is CATSTTGSANYGYTF. The CDR3 region has the DNA TGTGCCACCAGCACCACAGGGAGTGCTAACTATGGCTACACCTTC.

Concerning this clone itself: Other DNA variants within this sample encode the same CDR3. This sequence joins TRBV5-1 and TRBJ2-3; 8 bases fit TRBD2. V trimming: 7 bases; J trimming: 4 bases; junction bases outside the gene matches: 5. This CDR3 is 13 amino acids long. CDR1 and CDR2 (germline): SGHRS, YFSETQ. CDR3 bases: TGCGCCAGCGGACTAGCAGGAGCAGATACGCAGTATTTT. This sequence encodes CASGLAGADTQYF.

This chain links TRBV4-1 with TRBJ2-3; D is undetermined. V dropped 0 bases and J dropped 3 bases, with 7 bases sitting between them. CDR1 MGHRA and CDR2 YSYEKL come from the germline V gene. This CDR3 spans 14 amino acids. The CDR3 protein is CASSQDSPTDTQYF. In nucleotides, the CDR3 is TGCGCCAGCAGCCAAGATTCTCCGACAGATACGCAGTATTTT.

V and J are TRBV9 and TRBJ2-5; tentatively, D is TRBD2 (6 bases). The assigned J gene may be wrong: the sequence end matches TRBJ2-7 better. CDR1 is SGDLS, CDR2 YYNGEE, per germline. The CDR3 length is 15 residues. CDR3 bases: TGTGCCAGCAGCGTAGGAGGTGGGAGGACCTACGAGCAGTACTTC. It translates to CASSVGGGRTYEQYF.

The chain joins TRBV4-1 to TRBJ1-1; 9 nucleotides agree with TRBD1. Germline loops: CDR1 MGHRA, CDR2 YSYEKL. The ends lost 5 bases at V and 4 bases at J; junction bases unmatched: 11. This CDR3 spans 16 amino acids. Here the CDR3 DNA reads TGCGCCAGCAGCTCGGGACAGGGTATTCAGTCCACTGAAGCTTTCTTT. This gives the protein CASSSGQGIQSTEAFF.

V usage is TRBV7-2 and J usage is TRBJ2-7; tentative D call: TRBD2 (5 bases). V was trimmed by 6 bases and J by 7 bases, leaving 19 bases between them. From germline, CDR1 is SGHTA and CDR2 FQGNSA. This CDR3 region has 14 residues. The DNA of the CDR3 is TGTGCCAGCAGTCGAGCGGTCAACTCGGGTGAGCAGTACTTC. Translation gives CASSRAVNSGEQYF.